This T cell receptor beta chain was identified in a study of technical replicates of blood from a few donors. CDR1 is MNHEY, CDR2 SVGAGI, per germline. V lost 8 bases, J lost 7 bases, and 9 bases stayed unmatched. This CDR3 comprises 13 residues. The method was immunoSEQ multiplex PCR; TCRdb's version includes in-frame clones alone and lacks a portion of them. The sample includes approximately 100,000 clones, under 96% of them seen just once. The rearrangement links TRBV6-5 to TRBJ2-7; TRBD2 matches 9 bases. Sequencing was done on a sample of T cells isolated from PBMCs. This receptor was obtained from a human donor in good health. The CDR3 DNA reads TGTGCCAGCTCCGGCGGGGGGGCGAGGGAGCAGTACTTC. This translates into CASSGGGAREQYF.